The sequence of this T cell receptor beta chain was determined in a study of T cells after yellow fever vaccination. Study results and caveats: A minor fraction of clonotypes spanned both CD4 and CD8 compartments. In post-booster samples, most primary-vaccination clones reappeared (about 97% CD4, roughly 88% CD8).

In making TCR cDNA, 5'RACE template switching added a universal primer site and UMIs to it. In TCRdb, the 5' RACE reads were re-called with MiXCR into one record per CDR3 protein. This sample has roughly 500,000 distinct CDR3 sequences, with about 19% found just once. Germline CDR1 and CDR2: DFQATT and SNEGSKA (reference sequence). With 4 bases clipped from V and 3 bases from J, the junction kept 6 bases outside the gene matches. The CDR3 spans 14 residues. Remarks on this clonotype: Its antigen is still unknown.

The sequences come from PBMCs, collected 15 days after the yellow fever booster vaccination. This receptor was identified in a young man who received the YFV17D yellow fever vaccine. The chain is built from TRBV20-1 and TRBJ2-7, with 10 bases fitting TRBD2. CDR3 DNA sequence: TGCAGTGCTACCCTCCAGCGGGAGGGCTACGAGCAGTACTTC. It translates to CSATLQREGYEQYF.